This T cell receptor (beta chain) was profiled in a study of blood T cell repertoires in COVID-19. Study-level background: The United States, Italy and Spain supplied acute and convalescent COVID-19 samples. Sample material is recorded as cDNA or gDNA derived from T cells, B-cell-depleted T cells, or PBMCs.

Per the original data handling: Using reference gene primer amplification, nucleated cell counts were estimated. Profiling relied on immunoSEQ multiplex PCR, and the TCRdb table lists in-frame clones only, not all of them. V and J calls and clone size come straight from that table; D and trimming were deduced from the DNA. The sample lists 140,000 to 150,000 clones; roughly 87% were seen once. Categorization into cohorts depended on clinical history that participants reported. The specimen sequenced was PBMCs or T cells enriched from blood (not recorded which). This clonotype was obtained from a middle-aged woman who had been exposed to COVID-19.

Here the CDR3 reads CASSQLGGGAYNEQFF. The CDR3 coding sequence is TGTGCCAGCAGCCAACTCGGAGGGGGCGCCTACAATGAGCAGTTCTTC. The chain employs TRBV9 and TRBJ2-1; D is perhaps TRBD1 (7 bases). This CDR3 contains 16 residues. V lost 4 bases and J 2 bases, leaving 16 bases between the germline ends. The germline gives CDR1 SGDLS, CDR2 YYNGEE.